This T cell receptor beta chain was obtained from a study of blood T cell repertoires in COVID-19. For the study at large: The United States, Italy and Spain supplied acute and convalescent COVID-19 samples. T cells, B-cell-depleted T cells, or PBMCs provided the cDNA or gDNA that served as material.

In the original processing: Amplification with reference gene primers provided the estimates of nucleated cell counts. Only in-frame clones appear in the TCRdb table, and some are missing; sequencing was by immunoSEQ multiplex PCR. The D gene and trimming were derived from the DNA, and the V and J assignments and clone size from that table. Of 130,000 or so clones in the sample, around 82% were seen once. The CDR3 has 13 residues. The V gene lost 3 bases and the J gene lost 2 bases, with 7 bases spanning the gap. This chain links TRBV12-3 or TRBV12-4 with TRBJ1-2; the D gene is possibly TRBD1 (5 bases). Sequenced material: peripheral blood. The sequence derives from a human donor in a cohort sampled during active COVID-19. The CDR3 sequence is CASSLGQNYGYTF. CDR3 bases: TGTGCCAGCAGTTTGGGGCAGAACTATGGCTACACCTTC.